Presented here are 12 T cell receptor beta chains from one specimen sequenced in a study of blood T cell repertoires in COVID-19. Here immunoSEQ multiplex PCR was the method, and the copy in TCRdb shows in-frame clones only, minus some. The sample has roughly 310,000 clones, 85% to 90% seen once. What was sequenced was peripheral blood. Receptors originate from a woman aged 50 to 60 with active or convalescent COVID-19.

The V and J genes are TRBV15 and TRBJ1-1, with TRBD1 as a possible D gene (5 bases). This CDR3 is 13 amino acids long. V was pared by 1 base and J by 5 bases, with 8 bases between. Germline lookup yields CDR1 LNHNV and CDR2 YYDKDF (reference sequence). The CDR3 DNA sequence: TGTGCCACCAGCAGAGTACGGGGGACTGAAGCTTTCTTT. Protein: CATSRVRGTEAFF.

The V call is TRBV30, the J call TRBJ2-3; D may be TRBD2 (6 bases). The CDR3 runs 13 residues. Trimming left V 5 bases short and J 1 base short, with 10 bases between. CDR1 and CDR2 from the germline V gene are GTSNPN and SVGIG (reference sequence). The CDR3: CAWFPGGTDTQYF. The DNA for the CDR3 is TGTGCCTGGTTCCCGGGGGGCACAGATACGCAGTATTTT.

This clone was seen only once. CDR3 DNA sequence: TGTGCCAGCAGCAAAGGACTAGATCGTGAGCAGTTCTTC. Translating it yields CASSKGLDREQFF. The V call is TRBV7-3, the J call TRBJ2-1, with 7 bases that match TRBD2. The CDR3 has 13 amino acids. V gave up 5 bases and J gave up 9 bases; unmatched junction bases: 7. In germline, CDR1 is SGHTA, CDR2 FQGTGA.

In its sample, this clone was seen once. This rearrangement joins TRBV2 to TRBJ2-5; 12 positions agree with TRBD2. The germline CDR1 and CDR2 sequences are SNHLY and FYNNEI. The trim removed 6 bases at V and 7 bases at J, leaving 21 bases unmatched. This CDR3 spans 19 amino acids. The CDR3 here is CASREGLAGGAWVLATQYF. Here the CDR3 DNA reads TGTGCCAGCAGGGAGGGACTAGCGGGTGGTGCGTGGGTTCTAGCGACCCAGTACTTC.

V is TRBV27 and J is TRBJ1-6, with TRBD1 matching 7 bases. The CDR3 loop spans 14 amino acids. Germline V gene data show CDR1 as MNHEY and CDR2 as SMNVEV (reference sequence). J gave up 6 bases and V 4 bases, and 3 bases lay outside the gene matches. The CDR3 loop reads CASSSYRGNSPLHF. The CDR3 coding sequence is TGTGCCAGCAGTTCCTACAGGGGTAATTCACCCCTCCACTTT.

Here the CDR3 reads CASSLLMTKSTDTQYF. The CDR3 DNA reads TGTGCCAGCAGCTTGTTGATGACAAAAAGCACAGATACGCAGTATTTT. The rearrangement joins TRBV11-2 to TRBJ2-3; D is ambiguous. This CDR3 has 16 amino acids. Germline values: CDR1 SGHAT, CDR2 FQNNGV. V lost 3 bases and J 0 bases, leaving 13 bases between the germline ends.

The genes are TRBV3-1 (or the pseudogene TRBV3-2) and TRBJ1-4; maybe TRBD1 (5 bases). The V gene's germline CDR1 is LGHDT and CDR2 YNNKEL (reference sequence). V lost 7 bases and J 8 bases, leaving 14 bases between the germline ends. This CDR3 is built from 13 residues. CDR3 bases: TGTGCCAGCACAGGGAAGGGAAACGAAAAACTGTTTTTT. Protein: CASTGKGNEKLFF.

The chain is built from TRBV2 and TRBJ2-1; 15 positions match TRBD2. Germline V gives CDR1 SNHLY, CDR2 FYNNEI. Trimming cost V 4 bases and J 10 bases; bases outside gene matches: 8. This CDR3 spans 16 amino acids. The CDR3 nucleotides are TGTGCCAGCAGTGGAGGACTAGCGGGGGGGCTATGGGAGCAGTTCTTC. Translating gives CASSGGLAGGLWEQFF.

The rearrangement joins TRBV5-5 to TRBJ1-5; D is possibly TRBD1 (5 bases). CDR1 and CDR2 (germline): SGHKS, YYEKEE (reference sequence). With 0 bases removed from V and 7 bases from J, the gap between germline ends came to 11 bases. This CDR3 region has 14 residues. CDR3 in DNA: TGTGCCAGCAGCTTGGGGGGGGACGGGCAGCCCCAGCATTTT. It encodes CASSLGGDGQPQHF.

The chain uses TRBV30 and TRBJ1-4; weak D call: TRBD1 (6 bases). The CDR3 has 14 residues. V was clipped by 4 bases and J by 7 bases, with 16 bases between them. Germline assignment: CDR1 GTSNPN and CDR2 SVGIG (reference sequence). The CDR3 loop reads CAWNRQGSTEKLFF. For the CDR3, the DNA is TGTGCCTGGAACCGGCAGGGGTCGACTGAAAAACTGTTTTTT. The complete variable domain, with remaining parts taken from reference TRBV30 and TRBJ1-4, reads SQTIHQWPATLVQPVGSPLSLECTVEGTSNPNLYWYRQAAGRGLQLLFYSVGIGQISSEVPQNLSASRPQDRQFILSSKKLLLSDSGFYLCAWNRQGSTEKLFFGSGTQLSVL.

J is TRBJ2-2 and V is TRBV6-6; 10 bases agree with TRBD1. J lost 7 bases, V lost 6 bases, and 8 bases had no gene match. This CDR3 region has 15 residues. Germline values: CDR1 MNHNY, CDR2 SVGAGI (reference sequence). CDR3 in DNA: TGTGCCAGCAGGCCGGGACAGGGGTCCGACGGGGAGCTGTTTTTT. Translated, it gives CASRPGQGSDGELFF.

V gene TRBV7-3 combines with J gene TRBJ1-6; D gene ambiguous. The V and J ends lost 5 bases and 4 bases respectively, with 12 bases between them. The CDR3 runs 15 residues. The germline gives CDR1 SGHTA, CDR2 FQGTGA. The CDR3 sequence: CASSESALYNSPLHF. The CDR3 nucleotides are TGTGCCAGCAGCGAGTCTGCCCTTTATAATTCACCCCTCCACTTT.